This TCR beta chain is drawn from a study of STAT5B mutations in CD4+ large granular lymphocyte leukemia. Libraries were prepared by immunoSEQ multiplex PCR; TCRdb keeps only in-frame clonotypes and omits some of them. This table has around 32,000 clones, 79% appearing once. Germline V gene data show CDR1 as SGHTA and CDR2 as FQGNSA. The J segment lost 1 base and the V segment lost 2 bases, leaving 6 bases of the junction unmatched. The CDR3 has 17 residues. This TCR derives from a human donor in good health. This chain connects TRBV7-2 to TRBJ2-5; 11 bases map to TRBD2. Sequenced material: CD4+ T cells from blood buffy coats. CDR3 protein: CASSLTSGGGLQETQYF. The CDR3 DNA reads TGTGCCAGCAGCTTAACTAGCGGGGGAGGACTCCAAGAGACCCAGTACTTC.